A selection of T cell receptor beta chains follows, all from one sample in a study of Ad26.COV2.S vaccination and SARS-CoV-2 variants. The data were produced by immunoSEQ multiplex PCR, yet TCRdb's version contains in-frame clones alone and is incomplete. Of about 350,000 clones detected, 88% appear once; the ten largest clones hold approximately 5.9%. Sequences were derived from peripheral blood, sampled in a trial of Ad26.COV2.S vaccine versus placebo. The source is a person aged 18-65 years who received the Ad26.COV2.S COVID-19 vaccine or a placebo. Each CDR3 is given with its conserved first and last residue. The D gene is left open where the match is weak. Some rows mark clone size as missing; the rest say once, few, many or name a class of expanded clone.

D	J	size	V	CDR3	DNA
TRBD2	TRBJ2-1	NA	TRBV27	CASRTSGRGYNEQFF	TGTGCCAGCAGGACAAGCGGGAGAGGTTACAATGAGCAGTTCTTC
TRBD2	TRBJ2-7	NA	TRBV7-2	CASSSGWEGSEQYF	TGTGCCAGCAGCTCGGGTTGGGAGGGGTCCGAGCAGTACTTC
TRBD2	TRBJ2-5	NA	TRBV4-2	CASSQAGGQETQYF	TGTGCCAGCAGCCAAGCGGGGGGGCAAGAGACCCAGTACTTC
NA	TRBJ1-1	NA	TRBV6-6	CASSSGLLRNTEAFF	TGTGCCAGCAGTTCGGGCCTTCTTCGGAACACTGAAGCTTTCTTT
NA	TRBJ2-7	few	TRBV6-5	CASSYAAGPSYEQYF	TGTGCCAGCAGTTACGCGGCAGGGCCCTCCTACGAGCAGTACTTC
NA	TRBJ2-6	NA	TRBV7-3	CASSPPTGFSGANVLTF	TGTGCCAGCAGCCCACCCACGGGATTCTCTGGGGCCAACGTCCTGACTTTC
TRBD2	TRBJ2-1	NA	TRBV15	CATSRDTQAGGLPATSYNEQFF	TGTGCCACCAGCAGAGATACACAAGCGGGAGGTCTTCCAGCAACCTCCTACAATGAGCAGTTCTTC
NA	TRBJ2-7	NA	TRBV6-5	CASSYDWAGNEQYF	TGTGCCAGCAGCTATGACTGGGCAGGGAACGAGCAGTACTTC
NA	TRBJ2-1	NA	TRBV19	CASSPRDYQGNEQFF	TGTGCCAGTAGTCCCCGGGACTACCAGGGGAATGAGCAGTTCTTC
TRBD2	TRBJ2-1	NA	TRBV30	CAWSVAGAYNEQFF	TGTGCCTGGAGTGTAGCGGGAGCCTACAATGAGCAGTTCTTC
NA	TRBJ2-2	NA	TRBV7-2	CASSLVAGANTGELFF	TGTGCCAGCAGCTTAGTTGCAGGGGCGAACACCGGGGAGCTGTTTTTT
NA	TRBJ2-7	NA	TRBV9	CASSWRAGGPYEQYF	TGTGCCAGCAGCTGGCGTGCAGGCGGACCCTACGAGCAGTACTTC
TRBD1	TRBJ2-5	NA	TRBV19	CASSIVWAGGRETQYF	TGTGCCAGTAGTATAGTTTGGGCAGGGGGTAGAGAGACCCAGTACTTC
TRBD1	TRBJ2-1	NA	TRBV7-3	CASSLDRGQFNEQFF	TGTGCCAGCAGCTTAGACAGGGGGCAGTTCAATGAGCAGTTCTTC
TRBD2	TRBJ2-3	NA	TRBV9	CASSPRGAGGTDTQYF	TGTGCCAGCAGCCCCCGGGGAGCGGGGGGCACAGATACGCAGTATTTT
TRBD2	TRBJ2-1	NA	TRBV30	CAWSKAGGFEQFF	TGTGCCTGGAGTAAAGCGGGGGGTTTTGAGCAGTTCTTC
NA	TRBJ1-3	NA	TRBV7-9	CASSLLKGGGNTIYF	TGTGCCAGCAGCCTACTAAAGGGTGGTGGAAACACCATATATTTT
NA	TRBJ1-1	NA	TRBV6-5	CASGGQPATEAFF	TGTGCCAGCGGGGGACAACCGGCCACTGAAGCTTTCTTT
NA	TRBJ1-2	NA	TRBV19	CASSITGHIYGYTF	TGTGCCAGTAGTATAACGGGACACATCTATGGCTACACCTTC
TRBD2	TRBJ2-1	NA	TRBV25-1	CASSELSGSKNEQFF	TGTGCCAGCAGTGAATTAAGCGGGAGTAAAAATGAGCAGTTCTTC
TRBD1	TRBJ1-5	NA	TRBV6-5	CASGTGFVDQPQHF	TGTGCCAGCGGGACAGGTTTTGTTGATCAGCCCCAGCATTTT
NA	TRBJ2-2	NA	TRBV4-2	CASSLQSFGELFF	TGTGCCAGCAGCTTACAGTCTTTCGGGGAGCTGTTTTTT
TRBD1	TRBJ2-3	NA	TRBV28	CASRTTGVKTDTQYF	TGTGCCAGCAGGACGACAGGGGTTAAGACAGATACGCAGTATTTT
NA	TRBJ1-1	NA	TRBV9	CASSDNTEAFF	TGTGCCAGCAGCGATAACACTGAAGCTTTCTTT
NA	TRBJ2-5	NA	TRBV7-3	CASSPTEGETQYF	TGTGCCAGCAGCCCGACCGAGGGGGAGACCCAGTACTTC
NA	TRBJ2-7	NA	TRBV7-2	CASSTGTALEQYF	TGTGCCAGCAGCACCGGGACCGCTTTGGAGCAGTACTTC
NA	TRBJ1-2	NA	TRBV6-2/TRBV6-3	CASSQGATYTF	TGTGCCAGCAGCCAAGGGGCAACTTACACCTTC
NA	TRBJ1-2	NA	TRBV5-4	CASSLKRGLYTF	TGTGCCAGCAGCTTGAAGAGAGGGCTCTACACCTTC
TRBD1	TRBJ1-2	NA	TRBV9	CASSGGQGELYGYTF	TGTGCCAGCAGCGGAGGACAGGGCGAACTCTATGGCTACACCTTC
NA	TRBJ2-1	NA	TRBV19	CASSIGRGYNEQFF	TGTGCCAGTAGTATAGGCAGGGGATACAATGAGCAGTTCTTC
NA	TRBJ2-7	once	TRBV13	CASSLKSEQYF	TGTGCCAGCAGCTTAAAGTCCGAGCAGTACTTC
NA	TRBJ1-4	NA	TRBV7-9	CASSLDAGREKLFF	TGTGCCAGCAGCTTAGACGCAGGCCGTGAAAAACTGTTTTTT
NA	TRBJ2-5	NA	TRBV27	CASSNRVSETQYF	TGTGCCAGCAGCAACAGGGTGTCAGAGACCCAGTACTTC
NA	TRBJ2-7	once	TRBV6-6	CASSYSTGARSHEQYF	TGTGCCAGCAGTTACTCGACCGGGGCGCGGTCCCACGAGCAGTACTTC
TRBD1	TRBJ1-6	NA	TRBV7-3	CASSPHRQGMGRSPLHF	TGTGCCAGCAGCCCACATCGACAGGGAATGGGTCGGTCACCCCTCCACTTT
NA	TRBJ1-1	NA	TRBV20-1	CSARSTEAFF	TGCAGTGCAAGGAGCACTGAAGCTTTCTTT
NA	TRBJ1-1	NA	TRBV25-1	CASSVRGTGGNTEAFF	TGTGCCAGCAGTGTTCGCGGCACGGGGGGGAACACTGAAGCTTTCTTT
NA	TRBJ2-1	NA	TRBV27	CASSLSSTTYNEQFF	TGTGCCAGCAGTTTATCCTCGACAACCTACAATGAGCAGTTCTTC
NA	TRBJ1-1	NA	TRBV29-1	CSAPPSEAFF	TGCAGCGCCCCCCCATCCGAAGCTTTCTTT
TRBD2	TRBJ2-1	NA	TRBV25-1	CATKNLGPGLANNEQFF	TGTGCCACCAAAAACCTCGGCCCGGGACTAGCAAACAATGAGCAGTTCTTC
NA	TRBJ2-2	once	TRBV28	CASSLYRTQNGELFF	TGTGCCAGCAGTCTCTACAGGACCCAGAACGGGGAGCTGTTTTTT
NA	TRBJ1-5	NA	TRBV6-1	CASSDLQPQHF	TGTGCCAGCAGTGATCTTCAGCCCCAGCATTTT
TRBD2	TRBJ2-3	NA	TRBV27	CASSLRRVRLAGDPDTQYF	TGTGCCAGCAGTCTCAGACGGGTTCGACTAGCGGGAGACCCAGATACGCAGTATTTT
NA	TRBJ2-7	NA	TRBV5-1	CASSPGGNSYEQYF	TGCGCCAGCAGCCCTGGGGGAAACTCCTACGAGCAGTACTTC
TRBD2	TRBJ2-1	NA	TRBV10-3	CAITSGSNEQFF	TGTGCCATAACTAGCGGGAGCAATGAGCAGTTCTTC
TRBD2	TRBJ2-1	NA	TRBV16	CASSPVRTSGRGAGLNEQFF	TGTGCCAGCAGCCCCGTAAGGACTAGCGGGAGGGGAGCCGGGCTCAATGAGCAGTTCTTC
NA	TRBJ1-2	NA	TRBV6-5	CASSYSVSYGYTF	TGTGCCAGCAGTTACTCTGTCAGTTATGGCTACACCTTC
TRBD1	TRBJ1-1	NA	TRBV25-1	CASQTGGRTEAFF	TGTGCCAGCCAGACAGGGGGCCGCACTGAAGCTTTCTTT
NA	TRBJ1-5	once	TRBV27	CASSPLQGGFQPQHF	TGTGCCAGCAGTCCCCTACAAGGGGGGTTTCAGCCCCAGCATTTT
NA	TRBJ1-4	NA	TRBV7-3	CASSRGSGGKLFF	TGTGCCAGCAGCAGGGGGTCGGGGGGAAAACTGTTTTTT
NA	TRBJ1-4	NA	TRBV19	CATSPWKGEEKLFF	TGTGCCACCTCCCCCTGGAAGGGGGAAGAAAAACTGTTTTTT
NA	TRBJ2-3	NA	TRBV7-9	CASSLPVGGDTDTQYF	TGTGCCAGCAGCCTCCCGGTTGGGGGAGACACAGATACGCAGTATTTT
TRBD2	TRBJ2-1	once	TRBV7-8	CASSLRSGTTPTRFNEQFF	TGTGCCAGCAGCTTGAGGAGCGGGACGACTCCAACTCGATTTAATGAGCAGTTCTTC
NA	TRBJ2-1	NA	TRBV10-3	CAIITSRESNEQFF	TGTGCCATCATAACTAGCCGGGAAAGCAATGAGCAGTTCTTC
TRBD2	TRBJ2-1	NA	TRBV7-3	CASSSLGGGPFF	TGTGCCAGCAGCTCGCTGGGCGGGGGTCCCTTCTTC
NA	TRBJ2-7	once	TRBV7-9	CASSPGGLAAYAQYF	TGTGCCAGCAGCCCAGGGGGCCTAGCGGCCTACGCGCAGTACTTC
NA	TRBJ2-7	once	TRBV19	CASSIGLADYEQYF	TGTGCCAGTAGTATCGGGCTGGCCGACTACGAGCAGTACTTC
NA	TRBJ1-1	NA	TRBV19	CASNPSPMFATEAFF	TGTGCCAGTAATCCGTCCCCCATGTTTGCCACTGAAGCTTTCTTT
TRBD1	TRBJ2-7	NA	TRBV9	CASSGSGTTGPYEQYF	TGTGCCAGCAGCGGATCAGGGACGACAGGGCCCTACGAGCAGTACTTC